The present entry profiles one TCR beta chain with its context. Its specificity is unknown. cDNA synthesis used the whole RNA isolate, giving expressed TCRB sequences. Clones were sequenced by immunoSEQ multiplex PCR, and TCRdb holds only the in-frame ones, with some missing. The repertoire consists of some 22,000 clones, with about 58% occurring once and the leading ten covering 0.35% to 0.4%. The sample is drawn from a study of beta chain features in type 1 diabetes. V gave up 5 bases and J gave up 2 bases, with 6 bases separating them. The CDR3 is made up of 13 amino acids. Germline V lookup: CDR1 SGHTA, CDR2 FQGNSA. General study results and limits: Researchers report that Type 1 diabetes patients had moderately but significantly shorter TCRB CDR3s across all four CD4+ subsets.

The rearrangement uses TRBV7-2 and TRBJ2-2; no firm D call. Sequenced sample: stem cell memory CD4+ T cells from blood. This TCR came from a young man with type 1 diabetes. CDR3 residues: CASSPKNTGELFF. The CDR3 nucleotides read TGTGCCAGCAGCCCCAAAAACACCGGGGAGCTGTTTTTT.